This T cell receptor beta chain was sequenced in a study of T cell responses to AZD1222 COVID-19 vaccine. Background on the study: Second-dose recipients at about 4 or about 12 weeks were treated as one pooled group.

TCRdb's table, derived via immunoSEQ multiplex PCR, lists solely in-frame clones and lacks some. The repertoire holds around 130,000 clones, with about 86% as singletons. Comments on this clone: Its antigen is currently unknown.

General study results and limits: Possibly, clonal diversity was underestimated; donors were largely white British and included more females. Increased Spike-specific TCR breadth and depth were observed after two AZD1222 doses. In all cases, repertoires were sampled only after the peak T cell response.

The sample consisted of peripheral blood, taken on day 0 of AZD1222 vaccination. The receptor was derived from an adult in good health.

CDR3 nucleotides: TGTGCCAGCAGTTTGCTGCAGAGAGGGCCCCAGCATTTT. Its translation is CASSLLQRGPQHF. The chain uses TRBV12-3 or TRBV12-4 and TRBJ1-5; D ambiguous. The CDR3 covers 13 residues. V lost 3 bases and J lost 9, with 12 bases in between.